This entry describes one TCR beta chain. Its cognate antigen is unknown. Assay: immunoSEQ multiplex PCR; the TCRdb copy retains only in-frame clones and omits some. The sample has some 100,000 clones, 94% seen once. The entry originates in a study of siplizumab effects on memory and regulatory T cells. Study-wide results and limits: The naive T cell population seemed more diverse than memory cells and seemed a major contributor to the alloresponse. The suppressive capacity of proliferating Tregs from siplizumab cultures remained unconfirmed. Siplizumab significantly decreased alloreactive sequences from unstimulated CD4+ memory cells. There were only a minor fraction of alloreactive clones that mapped to unstimulated subsets.

This sequence was found in a human donor in good health. The source material was Tregs sorted from blood.

The CDR3 DNA follows: TGTGCCAGCAGTTTAGTGGCTAGCGGGAGTGGCACAGATACGCAGTATTTT. It is translated as CASSLVASGSGTDTQYF. The chain combines TRBV28 with TRBJ2-3; 10 nucleotides align to TRBD2. Germline V CDR1 and CDR2: MDHEN, SYDVKM. The J segment lost 1 base and the V segment lost 2 bases, leaving 6 bases of the junction unmatched. This CDR3 spans 17 amino acids.